These 7 T cell receptor beta chains came from one sample sequenced in a study of response to subunit inactivated influenza vaccine. TCRdb redid the calling of the RT-PCR reads with MiXCR, one entry per CDR3 protein. The repertoire consists of fewer than 750,000 distinct CDR3 sequences, with approximately 14% occurring once and the leading ten covering around 10%. Source: PBMCs from blood, taken approximately 12 days after vaccination. These receptors all come from a man aged 50-59 years who received an inactivated influenza vaccine.

A single count supports this clonotype. The chain uses TRBV6-2 or TRBV6-3 and TRBJ2-4; 11 bases line up with TRBD2. Per the germline V gene, CDR1 is MNHEY and CDR2 is SVGEGT. After removal of 8 bases from V and 9 bases from J, the junction contained 3 bases not matched to a gene. This CDR3 has 12 residues. The CDR3, as DNA: TGTGCCAGCGGGACTAGCGGTTTCATTCAGTACTTC. Protein sequence: CASGTSGFIQYF.

The table lists this clonotype with a few counts. The chain links TRBV29-1 to TRBJ2-7, with 9 bases fitting TRBD2. V dropped 4 bases and J dropped 0; count of bases not matched to a gene: 4. From germline, CDR1 is SQVTM and CDR2 ANQGSEA. The CDR3 has 14 residues. The CDR3 reads CSVGGSGSSYEQYF. Here the CDR3 DNA reads TGCAGCGTTGGGGGTAGCGGGAGCTCCTACGAGCAGTACTTC.

This clonotype has at least ten counts. The chain employs TRBV5-5 and TRBJ2-2, with a possible D match to TRBD1 (6 bases). Trimming cost V 4 bases and J 3 bases, with 10 bases left between them. The CDR3 is 14 residues long. Germline assignment: CDR1 SGHKS and CDR2 YYEKEE (reference sequence). CDR3 coding DNA: TGTGCCAGCAGCGTACAGGGTTACACCGGGGAGCTGTTTTTT. It codes for CASSVQGYTGELFF.

The chain links TRBV6-5 to TRBJ2-7; D remains ambiguous. Per the germline V gene, CDR1 is MNHEY and CDR2 is SVGAGI. The CDR3 totals 18 residues. V lost 0 bases, J lost 3 bases, and 21 bases lay in between. In DNA, the CDR3 is TGTGCCAGCAGTTACTCGCAAGGGTGGCAGAGAGCGCGCTACGAGCAGTACTTC. This codes for CASSYSQGWQRARYEQYF.

The gene calls are TRBV11-2 and TRBJ2-1, with TRBD2 matching over 11 bases. The V gene's germline CDR1 is SGHAT and CDR2 FQNNGV. The CDR3 runs 15 residues. Losses at the gene ends were 3 bases for V and 8 bases for J; bases not matched to a gene: 6. Here the CDR3 reads CASSFSGGALDEQFF. The CDR3 DNA is TGTGCCAGCAGCTTTAGCGGGGGGGCCTTAGATGAGCAGTTCTTC.

This clonotype was observed a few times. The V and J genes are TRBV10-3 and TRBJ2-3; D is tentatively TRBD1 or TRBD2 (5 bases each). CDR1 is ENHRY, CDR2 SYGVKD, per germline. The CDR3 consists of 14 residues. V lost 6 bases, J lost 0 bases, and 10 bases lay in between. This CDR3 reads CAIRPGPSTDTQYF. CDR3 sequence (DNA): TGTGCCATCAGGCCGGGACCGAGCACAGATACGCAGTATTTT.

This clonotype has only a few counts. The chain has TRBV20-1 and TRBJ1-6; 10 positions match TRBD1. CDR1 is DFQATT and CDR2 is SNEGSKA in the germline V gene (reference sequence). V was clipped by 3 bases and J by 8 bases; unmatched bases: 4. This CDR3 comprises 14 residues. Written as DNA, the CDR3 is TGCAGTGCTAGCCAAGGGACAGGGGATTCACCCCTCCACTTT. Amino acid sequence: CSASQGTGDSPLHF.